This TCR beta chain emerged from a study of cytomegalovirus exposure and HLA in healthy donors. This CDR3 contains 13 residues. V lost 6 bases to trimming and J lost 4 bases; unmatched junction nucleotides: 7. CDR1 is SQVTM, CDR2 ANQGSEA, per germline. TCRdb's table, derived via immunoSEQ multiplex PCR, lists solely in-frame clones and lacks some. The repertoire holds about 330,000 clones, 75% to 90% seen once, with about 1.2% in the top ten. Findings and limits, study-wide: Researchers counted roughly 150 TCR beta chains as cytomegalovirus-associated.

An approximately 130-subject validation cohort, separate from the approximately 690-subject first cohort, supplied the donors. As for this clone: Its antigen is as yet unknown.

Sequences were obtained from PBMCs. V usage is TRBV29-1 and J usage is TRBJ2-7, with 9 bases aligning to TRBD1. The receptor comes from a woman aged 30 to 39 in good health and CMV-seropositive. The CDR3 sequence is CSVIRDREYEQYF. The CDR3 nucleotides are TGCAGCGTAATCCGGGACAGGGAATACGAGCAGTACTTC.